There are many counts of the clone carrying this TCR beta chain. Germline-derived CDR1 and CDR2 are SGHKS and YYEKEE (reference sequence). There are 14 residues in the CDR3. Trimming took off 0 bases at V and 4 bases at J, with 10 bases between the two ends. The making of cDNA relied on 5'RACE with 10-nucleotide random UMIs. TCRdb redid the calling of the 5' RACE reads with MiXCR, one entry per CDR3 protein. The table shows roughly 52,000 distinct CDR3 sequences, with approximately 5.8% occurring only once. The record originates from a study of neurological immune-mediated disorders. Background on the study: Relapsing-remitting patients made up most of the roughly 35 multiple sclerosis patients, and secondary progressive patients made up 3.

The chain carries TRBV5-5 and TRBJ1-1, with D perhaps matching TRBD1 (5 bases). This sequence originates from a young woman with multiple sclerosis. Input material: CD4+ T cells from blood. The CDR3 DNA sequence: TGTGCCAGCAGCTTGGTTGGACAAAGCACTGAAGCTTTCTTT. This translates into CASSLVGQSTEAFF.